This T cell receptor beta chain emerged from a study of T-cell reconstitution after alpha-beta-depleted transplantation in children (dated by TCRdb to between 2015 and 2016). Background on the whole study: T-cell immune reconstitution after TCRalphabeta/CD19-depleted allogeneic hematopoietic cell transplantation in children was quantitatively tracked in the study by means of TCR repertoire profiling.

For this clonotype: What antigen it recognizes has not been identified. No much larger clonotype is one base removed from it; base qualities were not supplied.

CDR1 SGHVS and CDR2 FQNEAQ are derived from the germline V gene. The trim is 8 bases for V and 7 bases for J, with a gap of 24 bases between the germline ends. Taken from cysteine to phenylalanine, the CDR3 has 15 residues. Just the 45-base CDR3 DNA is kept, in frame starting at base 1. The method behind the library was PCR. The reads were generated on an Illumina HiSeq 2500. TCR libraries were prepared with molecular barcoding, using unique molecular identifiers to normalize TCRbeta repertoire quantification. Through fastp at Q25 and MiXCR, TCRdb rebuilt clones from the public reads, retaining in-frame beta chains. One record per CDR3 amino acid sequence lists the most common genes and DNA. A total of approximately 800,000 distinct CDR3 sequences appear in this sample, approximately 15% of them only once. The ten largest clonotypes hold approximately 5% of the sample. In the paper's terms, the treatment or condition label means: allogeneic hematopoietic cell transplantation with graft depleted of TCRalphabeta T cells and CD19 B cells. TCRalphabeta/CD19-depleted allogeneic hematopoietic cell grafts were given to the transplant recipients, all of whom were children.

Beyond this particular receptor, the publication reports: The frequencies of hyperexpanded clones fell over the following months, and after one year, T-cell counts and TCRbeta diversity were mostly attributed to newly produced T cells. About two months after transplant, the apparently early recovery of alphabetaT-cell counts reportedly depended on just several hundred clones that had expanded rapidly and came from non-depleted graft cells. The high TCRbeta diversity at day 60 in some patients was ascribed to recipient T cells and intrathymic progenitors that had survived conditioning.

Material: PBMCs, mostly from graft donor cells, obtained 360 days after TCRalphabeta/CD19-depleted stem cell transplant. This sequence uses TRBV7-8 and TRBJ2-7; the D gene may be TRBD1 or TRBD2, since each aligns over 5 bases. The sequence was obtained from a male patient aged 10-17 years who had a stem cell transplant for acute lymphoblastic leukemia, so the T cells may come from the graft donor. The DNA sequence is TGTGCCAGCTCTACATGGGGCCCGGAACCGGGAGAGCAGTACTTC. Its protein reads: CASSTWGPEPGEQYF.